This TCR beta chain stems from a study of regulatory T cells in long-lasting Graves disease. Study-level results: Persistent-disease Graves' patients showed less TCR diversity than new cases. It was in persistent disease that TRBV28, TRBJ1-2 and TRBJ2-5 were favored.

Time point reported: newly diagnosed GD, antithyroid drugs for less than 3 months. Construction of the TCR library relied on RNA isolated from PBMCs. With iRepertoire HTBI primers and Arm-PCR of CDR3 regions, TCR beta libraries were built. A single record per CDR3 protein comes from TCRdb applying MiXCR to the multiplex PCR reads. The sample yields more than 450,000 distinct CDR3 sequences, around 12% seen once. With respect to this clonotype: What it binds is unknown.

Germline loops: CDR1 LNHDA, CDR2 SQIVND (reference sequence). CDR3 size: 14 residues. This sample was shared with a second study, whose subject was T cells in Graves' hyperthyroidism and ophthalmopathy. Per that paper: A set of HTBI primers served as the primers for a first-round RT-PCR of the TCR CDR3. Model predictions of ophthalmopathy came a median approximately 6.5 months before onset.

The chain carries TRBV19 and TRBJ2-5; 8 bases match TRBD2. Gene TRBJ2-1 matches the end of the DNA better, so the J call may be wrong. The source was peripheral blood mononuclear cells (PBMCs), collected at new diagnosis, from a patient treated with antithyroid drugs. The sequence was collected from a woman aged 25 to 39 with Graves disease. CDR3 sequence: CASTSGPPLNEQFF. CDR3 DNA sequence: TGTGCCAGCACTAGCGGACCCCCCCTCAATGAGCAGTTCTTC.